This is a list of T cell receptor beta chains from one sample in a study of metastatic and nonmetastatic thyroid tumors. Using MiXCR, TCRdb reanalyzed the PCR reads. This sample has some 39,000 clones, with around 17% found just once. The sample taken for sequencing was blood. These receptors all come from a female donor with papillary thyroid cancer or a benign thyroid nodule (not recorded which). Some clones in this sample may be carry-over from other donors' samples. Both conserved end residues are part of each CDR3. D genes are given only for firm matches. Size is omitted from some rows. Given values are once, few, many or a class for expanded clones.

TRBV7-9	.	.	TRBJ1-2	TGTGCCAGCAGCTTAGAGACCAGGGAAGGAGGCTACACCTTC	CASSLETREGGYTF
TRBV12-3/TRBV12-4	.	many	TRBJ1-2	TGTGCCAGCAGTTTTGAGGGGTACTATGGCTACACCTTC	CASSFEGYYGYTF
TRBV4-1	.	many	TRBJ2-3	TGCGCCAGCAGCCGGACCCCCGAGGCAGATACGCAGTATTTT	CASSRTPEADTQYF
TRBV9	TRBD1	many	TRBJ1-2	TGTGCCAGCAGCGTTTCCGGACAGGGAACCAACTATGGCTACACCTTC	CASSVSGQGTNYGYTF
TRBV20-1	TRBD1	many	TRBJ1-2	TGCAGTGCTAGAGTCCCCTCCGGCAGGGGGCAAGGCTACACCTTC	CSARVPSGRGQGYTF
TRBV5-1	TRBD1	many	TRBJ1-1	TGCGCCAGCAGCTTGGGAGGGGGCTACACTGAAGCTTTCTTT	CASSLGGGYTEAFF
TRBV28	.	.	TRBJ2-5	TGTGCCAGAAGTTCCAACAGGGATGGGGATACCCAGTACTTT	CARSSNRDGDTQYF
TRBV19	.	many	TRBJ1-5	TGTGCCAGTAAGAGAAGGGGGGATCAGCCCCAGCATTTT	CASKRRGDQPQHF
TRBV6-1	.	few	TRBJ2-2	TGTTCCAGCAGGAACGTGGAAGGGGCCGGGGAGCTGTTTTTT	CSSRNVEGAGELFF
TRBV27	.	many	TRBJ2-4	TGTGCCAGCAGACCACAGGGAAGGGACATTCAGTACTTC	CASRPQGRDIQYF
TRBV9	TRBD1	.	TRBJ2-1	TGTGCCAGCAGCGTTTCTCCCCATGGGACAGGGGCCTACAATGAGCAGTTCTTC	CASSVSPHGTGAYNEQFF
TRBV19	.	.	TRBJ1-2	TGTGCCAGTAGCATCGATCATAGTAACTATGGCTACACCTTC	CASSIDHSNYGYTF
TRBV11-3	.	many	TRBJ1-1	TGTGCCAGCCACGATGAGGGACATCGACCCACTGAAGCTTTCTTT	CASHDEGHRPTEAFF
TRBV19	TRBD1	many	TRBJ1-2	TGTGCCAGTAGTGGGTCAGGGGGACGGAACTATGGCTACACCTTC	CASSGSGGRNYGYTF
TRBV24-1	.	many	TRBJ1-2	TGTGCCACCAGTTCCGGGGGCGACTATGGCTACACCTTC	CATSSGGDYGYTF
TRBV30	.	once	TRBJ1-2	TGTGCCTCAAGCCCGGCCCGGGACTATGGCTACACCTTC	CASSPARDYGYTF
TRBV20-1	.	.	TRBJ1-6	TGCAGTGCTAGAGCTGATGCGGATTCACCGCTCCCCTTT	CSARADADSPLPF
TRBV6-1	TRBD1	medium-sized	TRBJ2-2	TGTGCCAGCAGTGGGGGGACAGGGGGCACCGGGGAGCTGTTTTTT	CASSGGTGGTGELFF
TRBV11-3	.	once	TRBJ1-2	TGTGCCAGCAGCCTAGAGTGGAGTCAAAACTATGGCTACACCTTC	CASSLEWSQNYGYTF
TRBV7-2	TRBD2	.	TRBJ2-7	TGTGCCAGCAGCTTGGAGCGGGGGAACTACGAGCAGTACTTC	CASSLERGNYEQYF